The clone carrying this TCR beta chain has only a few counts. Germline V lookup: CDR1 LNHDA, CDR2 SQIVND (reference sequence). The V gene lost 3 bases and the J gene lost 4 bases, with 16 bases spanning the gap. The CDR3 has 15 amino acids. Sequencing was performed with immunoSEQ multiplex PCR; in TCRdb, only in-frame clones are kept and a portion is missing. The table has over 85,000 clones, around 87% seen once. This specimen belongs to a study of blood T cell repertoires in COVID-19. As for the study in general: Acute-phase and convalescent COVID-19 samples originated in the United States, Italy and Spain. PBMCs, B-cell-depleted T cells, or T cells provided the cDNA or gDNA that made up the material.

The clonotype comes from a man aged 50-60 years with active or convalescent COVID-19. Material for sequencing was peripheral blood. This chain links TRBV19 with TRBJ2-7, with a possible D match to TRBD1 (6 bases). The CDR3 spells CASSMIGTPSYEQYF. The CDR3 bases are TGTGCCAGTAGTATGATCGGGACACCGTCGTACGAGCAGTACTTC.